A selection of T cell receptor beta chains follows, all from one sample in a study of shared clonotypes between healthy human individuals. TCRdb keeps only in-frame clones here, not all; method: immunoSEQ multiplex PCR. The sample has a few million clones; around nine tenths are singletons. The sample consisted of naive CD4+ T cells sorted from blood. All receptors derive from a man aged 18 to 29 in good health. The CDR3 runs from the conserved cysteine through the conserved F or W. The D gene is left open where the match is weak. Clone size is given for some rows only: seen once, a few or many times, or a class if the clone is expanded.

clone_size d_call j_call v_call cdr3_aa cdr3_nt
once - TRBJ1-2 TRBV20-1 CSARSASGYTF TGCAGTGCTAGATCTGCTTCGGGCTACACCTTC
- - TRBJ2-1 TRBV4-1 CASSQGLPLGRDYNEQFF TGCGCCAGCAGCCAGGGGCTCCCACTGGGACGGGACTACAATGAGCAGTTCTTC
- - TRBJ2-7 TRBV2 CASRAYYEQYF TGTGCCAGCAGGGCTTACTACGAGCAGTACTTC
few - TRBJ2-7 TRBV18 CASSPDIGEQYF TGTGCCAGCTCACCAGACATCGGCGAGCAGTACTTC
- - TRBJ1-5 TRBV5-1 CASSRLGGVGQPQHF TGCGCCAGCAGCCGTTTGGGGGGCGTGGGTCAGCCCCAGCATTTT
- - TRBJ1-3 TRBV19 CASSIERGSGNTIYF TGTGCCAGTAGTATCGAGCGGGGATCCGGAAACACCATATATTTT
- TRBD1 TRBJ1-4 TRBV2 CASRGETGKNEKLFF TGTGCCAGCAGAGGTGAGACAGGGAAGAATGAAAAACTGTTTTTT
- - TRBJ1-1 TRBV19 CASRWSGVNTEAFF TGTGCCAGTAGGTGGTCAGGGGTAAACACTGAAGCTTTCTTT
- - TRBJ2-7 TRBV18 CASSPFWEGDYEQYF TGTGCCAGCTCACCTTTTTGGGAGGGGGACTACGAGCAGTACTTC
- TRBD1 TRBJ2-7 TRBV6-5 CASRSPGQGSYEQYF TGTGCCAGCAGATCCCCGGGACAGGGGTCCTACGAGCAGTACTTC
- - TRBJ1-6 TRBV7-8 CASMFGETNSPLHF TGTGCCAGCATGTTTGGGGAAACTAATTCACCCCTCCACTTT
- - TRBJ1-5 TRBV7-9 CASSPRGAGTEPQHF TGTGCCAGCAGCCCCAGAGGGGCGGGGACGGAGCCCCAGCATTTT
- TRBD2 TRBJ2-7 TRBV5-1 CASSSTPGLAGGQSDYEQYF TGCGCCAGCAGCTCGACTCCGGGACTAGCGGGAGGGCAGTCTGACTACGAGCAGTACTTC
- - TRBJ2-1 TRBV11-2 CASSLEAGVQAEQFF TGTGCCAGCAGCTTGGAGGCAGGGGTCCAAGCTGAGCAGTTCTTC
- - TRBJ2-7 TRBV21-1 CASSKVQSTTKSSYEQYF TGTGCCAGCAGCAAAGTGCAGAGCACTACGAAAAGCTCCTACGAGCAGTACTTC
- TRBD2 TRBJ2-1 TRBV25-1 CASSEMVRGGGTEQFF TGTGCCAGCAGTGAAATGGTTCGGGGGGGTGGAACTGAGCAGTTCTTC
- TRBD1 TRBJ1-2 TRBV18 CASSPNGQVANYGYTF TGTGCCAGCTCACCGAACGGACAGGTAGCTAACTATGGCTACACCTTC
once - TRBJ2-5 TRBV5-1 CATRTTDDLWETQYF TGCGCCACCAGAACTACGGACGATCTCTGGGAGACCCAGTACTTC
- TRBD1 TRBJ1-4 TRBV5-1 CASSTGTGVTNEKLFF TGCGCCAGCAGCACCGGGACAGGGGTAACTAATGAAAAACTGTTTTTT
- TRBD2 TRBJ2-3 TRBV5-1 CASSTQVLAGPDTQYF TGCGCCAGCAGCACTCAGGTGCTAGCGGGCCCAGATACGCAGTATTTT
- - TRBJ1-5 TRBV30 CAWSPGGNQPQHF TGTGCCTGGAGTCCTGGCGGTAATCAGCCCCAGCATTTT
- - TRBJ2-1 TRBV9 CASSVEGQGGEQFF TGTGCCAGCAGCGTAGAGGGTCAGGGCGGTGAGCAGTTCTTC
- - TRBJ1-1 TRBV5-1 CASNEIGPNTEAFF TGCGCCAGCAACGAAATTGGACCTAACACTGAAGCTTTCTTT
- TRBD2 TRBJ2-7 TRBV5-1 CASTLRTSGSSEQYF TGCGCCAGCACCCTTCGGACTAGCGGGAGTTCCGAGCAGTACTTC
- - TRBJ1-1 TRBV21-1 CASGPAEAFF TGTGCCAGCGGTCCAGCTGAAGCTTTCTTT
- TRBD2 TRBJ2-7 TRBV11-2 CASSWGGSYEQYF TGTGCCAGCAGCTGGGGGGGCTCCTACGAGCAGTACTTC
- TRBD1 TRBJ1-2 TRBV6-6 CASSSTQGGRNYGYTF TGTGCCAGCAGTTCCACCCAGGGGGGACGCAACTATGGCTACACCTTC
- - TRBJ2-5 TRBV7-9 CASSLVLSIETQYF TGTGCCAGCAGCTTAGTACTCTCGATAGAGACCCAGTACTTC
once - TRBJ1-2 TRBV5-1 CASSPGAGDIANYGYTF TGCGCCAGCAGCCCAGGGGCAGGGGATATAGCTAACTATGGCTACACCTTC
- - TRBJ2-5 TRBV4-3 CASSQGARAGFQETQYF TGCGCCAGCAGCCAAGGTGCCAGGGCGGGGTTCCAAGAGACCCAGTACTTC
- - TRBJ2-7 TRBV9 CASSVAENEQYF TGTGCCAGCAGCGTAGCGGAAAACGAGCAGTACTTC
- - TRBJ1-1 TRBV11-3 CASSLARYTEAFF TGTGCCAGCAGCTTGGCCAGGTACACTGAAGCTTTCTTT
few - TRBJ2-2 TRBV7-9 CASSFTTSAGELFF TGTGCCAGCAGCTTCACCACTAGTGCCGGGGAGCTGTTTTTT
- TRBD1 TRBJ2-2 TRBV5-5 CASSRVDREYTGELFF TGTGCCAGCAGCCGGGTAGACAGGGAGTACACCGGGGAGCTGTTTTTT
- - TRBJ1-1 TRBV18 CASSPLYSQNTEAFF TGTGCCAGCTCACCCCTATACAGCCAGAACACTGAAGCTTTCTTT
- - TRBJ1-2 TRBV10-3 CAISVETNYGYTF TGTGCCATCAGTGTCGAAACTAACTATGGCTACACCTTC
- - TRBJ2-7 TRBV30 CAWSPVRREQYF TGTGCCTGGAGTCCCGTTCGCAGGGAGCAGTACTTC
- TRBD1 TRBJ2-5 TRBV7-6 CASSLGGDRGETQYF TGTGCCAGCAGCTTAGGGGGAGACAGGGGGGAGACCCAGTACTTC
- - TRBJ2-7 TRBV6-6 CASSFSYEQYF TGTGCCAGCAGCTTTTCGTACGAGCAGTACTTC
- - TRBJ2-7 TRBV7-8 CASSWGRGDYEQYF TGTGCCAGCAGCTGGGGCAGGGGAGACTACGAGCAGTACTTC
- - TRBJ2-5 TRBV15 CATSRDDVGGGPGETQYF TGTGCCACCAGCAGAGACGATGTAGGGGGAGGGCCTGGGGAGACCCAGTACTTC
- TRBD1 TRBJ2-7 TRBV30 CAWKDRGSYEQYF TGTGCCTGGAAGGACAGGGGGTCCTACGAGCAGTACTTC
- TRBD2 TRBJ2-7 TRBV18 CASSTSGKSSYEQYF TGTGCCAGCTCAACTAGCGGGAAAAGCTCCTACGAGCAGTACTTC
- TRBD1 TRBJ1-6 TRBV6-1 CASRGQLDNSPLHF TGTGCCAGCAGGGGACAGCTCGATAATTCACCCCTCCACTTT
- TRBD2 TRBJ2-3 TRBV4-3 CASSQVLAGSPDTQYF TGCGCCAGCAGCCAAGTTCTAGCGGGATCTCCAGATACGCAGTATTTT
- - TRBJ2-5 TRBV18 CASSHRTEETQYF TGTGCCAGCTCACACAGGACAGAGGAGACCCAGTACTTC
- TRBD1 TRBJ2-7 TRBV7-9 CASSLNGQGSEQYF TGTGCCAGCAGCTTAAACGGACAGGGATCCGAGCAGTACTTC
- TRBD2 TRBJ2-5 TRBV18 CASRLAGGETQYF TGTGCCAGCCGACTAGCGGGAGGAGAGACCCAGTACTTC
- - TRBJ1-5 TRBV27 CASSSRGEGRHPGNQPQHF TGTGCCAGCAGTTCCCGAGGGGAGGGACGGCACCCGGGCAATCAGCCCCAGCATTTT
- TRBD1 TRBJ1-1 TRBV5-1 CASSPWTGPNTEAFF TGCGCCAGCAGCCCATGGACAGGACCGAACACTGAAGCTTTCTTT
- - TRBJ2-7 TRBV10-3 CAISWTDPYEQYF TGTGCCATCAGCTGGACTGATCCCTACGAGCAGTACTTC
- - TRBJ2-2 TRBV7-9 CASSSRTATTGELFF TGTGCCAGCAGCTCTAGGACAGCTACCACCGGGGAGCTGTTTTTT
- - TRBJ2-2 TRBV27 CASSLTTPPGELFF TGTGCCAGCAGTTTAACGACTCCCCCCGGGGAGCTGTTTTTT
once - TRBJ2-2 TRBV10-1 CASAGFDTGELFF TGCGCCAGCGCGGGTTTCGACACCGGGGAGCTGTTTTTT